This is a list of T cell receptor beta chains from one sample in a study of early T cells in non-severe SARS-CoV-2 infection. TCRdb redid the calling of the 5' RACE reads with MiXCR, one entry per CDR3 protein. This table holds about 49,000 distinct CDR3 sequences, 10% to 15% found once. Sequencing was carried out using whole blood. All receptors derive from an adult who was a healthcare worker with PCR-confirmed SARS-CoV-2 infection or an uninfected control (not recorded which). Both conserved end residues are part of each CDR3. A D gene is named only where the DNA matches it firmly. A clone size is listed for some rows: how often the clone was seen (once, few, many), or a class if it is expanded.

j_call d_call v_call cdr3_length clone_size cdr3_nt cdr3_aa
TRBJ2-1 - TRBV18 14 - TGTGCCAGCTCACCAGACGGAAGGGGTTATGAGCAGTTCTTC CASSPDGRGYEQFF
TRBJ2-7 - TRBV9 14 - TGTGCCAGCAGCGAGGGACCCTCAGGCTACGAGCAGTACTTC CASSEGPSGYEQYF
TRBJ2-3 TRBD1 TRBV5-1 15 - TGCGCCAGCAGTCCCGGGACAGGGGGCGCAGATACGCAGTATTTT CASSPGTGGADTQYF
TRBJ2-7 TRBD1 TRBV5-1 13 many TGCGCCAGCAGCGCGGGACAGGCCTACGAGCAGTACTTC CASSAGQAYEQYF
TRBJ1-2 TRBD1 TRBV5-1 14 many TGCGCCAGCAGCATAGACAGGGTTTCGTATGGCTACACCTTC CASSIDRVSYGYTF
TRBJ1-1 TRBD1 TRBV10-3 19 many TGTGCCATCAGTGCAGATCTGACAGGGAGGTTGGAAATGAACACTGAAGCTTTCTTT CAISADLTGRLEMNTEAFF
TRBJ2-7 - TRBV29-1 11 few TGCAGCGTAGAACAGGGCCCCGAGCAGTACTTC CSVEQGPEQYF
TRBJ1-4 - TRBV18 16 many TGTGCCAGCTCACCAGTCAGGGCATCCCTCGATGAAAAACTGTTTTTT CASSPVRASLDEKLFF
TRBJ1-4 TRBD1 TRBV6-1 16 many TGTGCCAGCACCGGACAGGGGGGAAGAACTAATGAAAAACTGTTTTTT CASTGQGGRTNEKLFF
TRBJ2-5 TRBD1 TRBV29-1 13 - TGCAGCATTAATGCAGGGGGAGAAGAGACCCAGTACTTC CSINAGGEETQYF
TRBJ2-1 - TRBV6-2/TRBV6-3 14 many TGTGCCAGCAGTTCCGCCGGGACTCCCAATGAGCAGTTCTTC CASSSAGTPNEQFF
TRBJ1-5 TRBD1 TRBV5-1 15 few TGCGCCAGCAGCTTAATGACAGGGAGCAATCAGCCCCAGCATTTT CASSLMTGSNQPQHF
TRBJ1-1 - TRBV4-3 15 many TGCGCCAGCAGCCAAGATGCGGCGGAAGGGGCCCACGCTTTCTTT CASSQDAAEGAHAFF
TRBJ2-3 - TRBV11-2 14 few TGTGCCAGCAGCTTATGGGGCAGACCAGATACGCAGTATTTT CASSLWGRPDTQYF
TRBJ1-5 - TRBV27 15 many TGTGCCAGCAGTTTAGCTAACGGAGTCAATCAGCCCCAGCATTTT CASSLANGVNQPQHF
TRBJ2-1 TRBD1 TRBV5-8 15 many TGTGCCAGCAGCTTGGACAGGGGGTCCTACAATGAGCAGTTCTTC CASSLDRGSYNEQFF
TRBJ1-5 - TRBV5-8 15 many TGTGCCAGCAGACCAACCGGGGCGAGCAATCAGCCCCAGCATTTT CASRPTGASNQPQHF
TRBJ2-7 TRBD1 TRBV27 16 many TGTGCCAGCAGTTTATTCCCTTCCAGGGGGCCTTCGATGCAGTACTTC CASSLFPSRGPSMQYF
TRBJ2-7 TRBD2 TRBV7-3 14 few TGTGCCAGCAGCTTAGCGGGAGGACCTTCCAAGCAGTACTTC CASSLAGGPSKQYF
TRBJ1-1 - TRBV6-6 14 many TGTGCCAGCAGTTACAACTTAATGAACACTGAAGCTTTCTTT CASSYNLMNTEAFF
TRBJ2-7 - TRBV28 13 many TGTGCCACCCTCAGGGGAAAGGCCTACGAGCAGTACTTC CATLRGKAYEQYF
TRBJ2-3 - TRBV5-6 14 many TGTGCCAGCAGCTTTGGGGCACCCGGGGATACGCAGTATTTT CASSFGAPGDTQYF
TRBJ1-1 TRBD1 TRBV28 14 many TGTGCCACGGGGACAGGGGAAATGAACACTGAAGCTTTCTTT CATGTGEMNTEAFF
TRBJ2-5 TRBD1 TRBV29-1 14 many TGCAGCGTTGAAAGGGACAGGGGGCTTTGGACCCAGTACTTC CSVERDRGLWTQYF
TRBJ2-1 - TRBV28 12 few TGTGCCAGCAGCCTCTGGTACAATGAGCAGTTCTTC CASSLWYNEQFF
TRBJ1-1 TRBD1 TRBV7-9 13 many TGTGCCAGCAGCCAGACAGGGACCACTGAAGCTTTCTTT CASSQTGTTEAFF
TRBJ2-3 - TRBV28 15 many TGTGCCAGCAGTTTGGTATGGACGGTCACAGATACGCAGTATTTT CASSLVWTVTDTQYF
TRBJ2-1 TRBD1 TRBV2 14 few TGTGCCAGCTTGCAGGGACAGCCAGGGAATGAGCAGTTCTTC CASLQGQPGNEQFF
TRBJ2-4 - TRBV21-1 16 many TGTGCCAGCAGCAACACTCCGGACCTAGCCAAAAACATTCAGTACTTC CASSNTPDLAKNIQYF
TRBJ2-7 - TRBV11-2 13 many TGTGCCAGCAGCTTGTCCCCGGCGGACGAGCAGTACTTC CASSLSPADEQYF
TRBJ2-5 TRBD1 TRBV2 13 - TGTGCCAGCAGCTGGGGGACAGGGGGGACCCAGTACTTC CASSWGTGGTQYF
TRBJ1-2 - TRBV29-1 14 few TGCAGCGTACTTCAGGGCAGGACCACCTATGGCTACACCTTC CSVLQGRTTYGYTF
TRBJ2-5 TRBD1 TRBV5-4 15 - TGTGCCAGCAGCTTGCCGACAGGGGGTCAAGAGACCCAGTACTTC CASSLPTGGQETQYF
TRBJ1-1 TRBD1 TRBV10-2 13 - TGCGCCAGCAGTGAGATACTACAGGGGTGGGCTTTCTTT CASSEILQGWAFF
TRBJ2-3 - TRBV18 14 many TGTGCCAGCTCACTTGGCAGGGTCACAGATACGCAGTATTTT CASSLGRVTDTQYF
TRBJ2-1 TRBD2 TRBV12-3/TRBV12-4 15 - TGTGCCAGCAACAGCGGGAGCAACGCCTACAATGAGCAGTTCTTC CASNSGSNAYNEQFF
TRBJ2-3 - TRBV5-1 15 - TGCGCCAGCAGCTTGGGTGTGAATGTAGCAGATACGCAGTATTTT CASSLGVNVADTQYF
TRBJ2-6 - TRBV7-9 17 many TGTGCCAGCAGCTCCCCTACAGGGAGGACTGGGGCCAACGTCCTGACTTTC CASSSPTGRTGANVLTF
TRBJ2-1 - TRBV12-3/TRBV12-4 15 - TGTGCCAGCAGTCCAGACGAGGGGAGGTACAATGAGCAGTTCTTC CASSPDEGRYNEQFF
TRBJ1-2 - TRBV3-1 12 many TGTGCCAGTCGGACAGCCAATTATGGCTACACCTTC CASRTANYGYTF
TRBJ2-3 TRBD2 TRBV6-4 14 - TGTGCCAGCAGTGAGCGGGGGGGCACAGATACGCAGTATTTT CASSERGGTDTQYF
TRBJ2-3 TRBD2 TRBV9 14 few TGTGCCAGCAGCGGTCCGGGGGGGACAGATACGCAGTATTTT CASSGPGGTDTQYF
TRBJ2-7 - TRBV19 15 many TGTGCCAGTAGTATAAGGGCTGGTGATGCCTACGAGCAGTACTTC CASSIRAGDAYEQYF
TRBJ2-3 - TRBV4-3 14 few TGCGCCAGCAGCCACACCCAAGCCCCAGATACGCAGTATTTT CASSHTQAPDTQYF
TRBJ2-2 - TRBV25-1 11 - TGTGCCAGCAGTGTGACCGGGGAGCTGTTTTTT CASSVTGELFF
TRBJ2-7 TRBD1 TRBV7-6 14 - TGTGCCAGCAGCCCCCGACAGGGTTGGTACGAGCAGTACTTC CASSPRQGWYEQYF